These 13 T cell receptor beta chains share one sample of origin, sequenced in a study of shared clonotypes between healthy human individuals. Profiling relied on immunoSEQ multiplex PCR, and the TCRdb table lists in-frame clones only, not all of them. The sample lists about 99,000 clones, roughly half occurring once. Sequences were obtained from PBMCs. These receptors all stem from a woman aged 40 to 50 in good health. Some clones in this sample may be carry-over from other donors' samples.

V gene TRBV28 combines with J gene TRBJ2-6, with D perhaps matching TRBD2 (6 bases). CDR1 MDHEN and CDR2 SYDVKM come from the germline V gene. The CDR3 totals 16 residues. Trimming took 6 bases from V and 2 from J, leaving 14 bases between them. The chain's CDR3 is CASRGWGVAGANVLTF. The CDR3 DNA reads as TGTGCCAGCAGAGGTTGGGGGGTTGCTGGGGCCAACGTCCTGACTTTC.

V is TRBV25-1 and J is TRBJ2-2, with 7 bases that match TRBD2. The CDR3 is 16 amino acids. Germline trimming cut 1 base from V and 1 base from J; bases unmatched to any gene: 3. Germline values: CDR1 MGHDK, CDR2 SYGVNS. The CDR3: CASSEWASGNTGELFF. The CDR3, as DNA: TGTGCCAGCAGTGAATGGGCTAGCGGGAACACCGGGGAGCTGTTTTTT.

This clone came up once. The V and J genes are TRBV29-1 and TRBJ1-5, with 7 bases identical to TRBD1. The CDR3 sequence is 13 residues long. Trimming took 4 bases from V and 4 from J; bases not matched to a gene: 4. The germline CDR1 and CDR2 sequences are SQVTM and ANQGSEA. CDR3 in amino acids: CSVAGTDNQPQHF. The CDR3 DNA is TGCAGCGTTGCGGGGACAGATAATCAGCCCCAGCATTTT.

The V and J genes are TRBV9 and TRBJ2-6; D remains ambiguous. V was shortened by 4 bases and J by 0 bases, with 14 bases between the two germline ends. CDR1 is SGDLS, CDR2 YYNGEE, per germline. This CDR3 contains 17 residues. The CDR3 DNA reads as TGTGCCAGCAGCTCTCGGCAGGTGAGCTCTGGGGCCAACGTCCTGACTTTC. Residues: CASSSRQVSSGANVLTF.

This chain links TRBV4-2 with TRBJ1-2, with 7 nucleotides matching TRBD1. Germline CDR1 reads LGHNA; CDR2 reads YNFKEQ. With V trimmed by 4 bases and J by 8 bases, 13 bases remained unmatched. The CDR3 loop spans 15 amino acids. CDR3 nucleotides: TGTGCCAGCAGCCCCGGAGACAGGGCCACGCTCGGCTACACCTTC. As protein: CASSPGDRATLGYTF.

CDR3 in amino acids: CASRPGLAVQETQYF. The CDR3 nucleotides are TGTGCCAGCAGGCCGGGACTAGCGGTACAAGAGACCCAGTACTTC. V and J are TRBV28 and TRBJ2-5, with 11 nucleotides matching TRBD2. Germline V gene data show CDR1 as MDHEN and CDR2 as SYDVKM. The J segment lost 2 bases and the V segment lost 6 bases, leaving 5 bases of the junction unmatched. This CDR3 contains 15 residues.

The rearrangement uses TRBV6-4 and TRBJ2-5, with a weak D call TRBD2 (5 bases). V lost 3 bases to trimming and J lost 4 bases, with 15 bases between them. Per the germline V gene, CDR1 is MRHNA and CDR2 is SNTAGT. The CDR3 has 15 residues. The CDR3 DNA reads TGTGCCAGCAGTGAGAGCGGCGGAGGTTTAGAGACCCAGTACTTC. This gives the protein CASSESGGGLETQYF.

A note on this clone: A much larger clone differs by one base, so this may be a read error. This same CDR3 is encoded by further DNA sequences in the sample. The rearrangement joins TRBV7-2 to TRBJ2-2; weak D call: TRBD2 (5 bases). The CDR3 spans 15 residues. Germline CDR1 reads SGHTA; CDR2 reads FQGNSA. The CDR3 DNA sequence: TGTGCCAGCAGCTCGAATAACATTAACACCGGGGAGCTGTTCTTT. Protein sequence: CASSSNNINTGELFF.

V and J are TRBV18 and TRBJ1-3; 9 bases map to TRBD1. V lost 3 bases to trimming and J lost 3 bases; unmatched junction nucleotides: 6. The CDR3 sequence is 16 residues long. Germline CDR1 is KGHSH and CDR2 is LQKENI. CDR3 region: CASSPGTGNSGNTIYF. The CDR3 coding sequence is TGTGCCAGCTCACCTGGGACAGGGAACAGTGGAAACACCATATATTTT.

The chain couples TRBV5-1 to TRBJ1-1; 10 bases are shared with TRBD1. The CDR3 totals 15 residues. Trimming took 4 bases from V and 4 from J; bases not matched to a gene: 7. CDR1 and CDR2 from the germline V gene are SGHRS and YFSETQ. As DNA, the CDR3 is TGCGCCAGCAGCCCACAGACAGGGGGCCTCACTGAAGCTTTCTTT. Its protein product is CASSPQTGGLTEAFF. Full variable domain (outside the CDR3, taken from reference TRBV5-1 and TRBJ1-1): KAGVTQTPRYLIKTRGQQVTLSCSPISGHRSVSWYQQTPGQGLQFLFEYFSETQRNKGNFPGRFSGRQFSNSRSEMNVSTLELGDSALYLCASSPQTGGLTEAFFGQGTRLTVV.

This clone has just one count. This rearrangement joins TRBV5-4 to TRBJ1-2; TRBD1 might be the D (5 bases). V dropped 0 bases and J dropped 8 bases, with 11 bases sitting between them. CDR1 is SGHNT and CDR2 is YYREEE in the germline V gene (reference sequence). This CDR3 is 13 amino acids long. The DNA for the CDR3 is TGTGCCAGCAGCTTGGCGGGGACGGAAGGCTACACCTTC. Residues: CASSLAGTEGYTF.

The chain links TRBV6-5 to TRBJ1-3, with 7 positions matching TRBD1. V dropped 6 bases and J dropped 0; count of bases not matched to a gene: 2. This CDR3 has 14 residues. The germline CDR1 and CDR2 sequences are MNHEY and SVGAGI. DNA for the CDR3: TGTGCCAGCAGGACAGGGAACTCTGGAAACACCATATATTTT. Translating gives CASRTGNSGNTIYF.

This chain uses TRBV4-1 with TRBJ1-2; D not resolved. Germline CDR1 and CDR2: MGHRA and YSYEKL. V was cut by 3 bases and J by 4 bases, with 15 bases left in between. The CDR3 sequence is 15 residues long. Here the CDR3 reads CASSHSAPGGYGYTF. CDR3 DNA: TGCGCCAGCAGCCACAGCGCCCCGGGCGGCTATGGCTACACCTTC.